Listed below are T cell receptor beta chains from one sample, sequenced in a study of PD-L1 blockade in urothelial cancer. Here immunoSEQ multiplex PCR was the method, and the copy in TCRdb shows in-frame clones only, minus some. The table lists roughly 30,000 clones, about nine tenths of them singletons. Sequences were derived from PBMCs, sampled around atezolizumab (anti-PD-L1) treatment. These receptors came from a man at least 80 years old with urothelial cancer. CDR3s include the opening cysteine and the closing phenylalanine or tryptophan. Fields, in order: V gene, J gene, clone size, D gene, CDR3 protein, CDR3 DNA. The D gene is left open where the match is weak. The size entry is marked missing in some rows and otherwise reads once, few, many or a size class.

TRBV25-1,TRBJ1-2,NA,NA,CASSTGHLAYGYTF,TGTGCCAGCAGTACGGGACACCTGGCATATGGCTACACCTTC
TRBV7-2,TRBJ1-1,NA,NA,CASSPRQLRGAFF,TGTGCCAGCAGCCCCCGACAGCTCCGAGGAGCTTTCTTT
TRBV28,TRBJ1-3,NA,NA,CASVRDRGAIYF,TGTGCCAGCGTCCGGGACCGGGGGGCCATATATTTT
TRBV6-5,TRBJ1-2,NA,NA,CASSYGTGIYGYTF,TGTGCCAGCAGTTACGGAACGGGGATTTATGGCTACACCTTC
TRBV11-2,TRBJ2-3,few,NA,CASSLDLLAADTQYF,TGTGCCAGCAGCTTAGATTTACTAGCAGCAGATACGCAGTATTTT
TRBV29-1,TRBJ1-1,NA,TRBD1,CSVEAGTGTLMNTEAFF,TGCAGCGTTGAGGCCGGGACAGGGACACTGATGAACACTGAAGCTTTCTTT
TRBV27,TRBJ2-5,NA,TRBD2,CASSPVAGGETQYF,TGTGCCAGCAGCCCGGTGGCGGGGGGAGAGACCCAGTACTTC
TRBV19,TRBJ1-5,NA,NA,CASSIDAGAGQPQHF,TGTGCCAGTAGTATAGACGCAGGGGCGGGTCAGCCCCAGCATTTT
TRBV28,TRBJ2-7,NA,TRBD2,CASSLTLRLAGGYEQYF,TGTGCCAGCAGTTTAACCCTCCGACTAGCGGGAGGGTACGAGCAGTACTTC
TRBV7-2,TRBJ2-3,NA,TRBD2,CASSGLAGGSTDTQYF,TGTGCCAGCAGCGGACTAGCGGGAGGTTCAACAGATACGCAGTATTTT
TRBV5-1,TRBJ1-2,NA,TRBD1,CASSPGGQGGHGYTF,TGCGCCAGCAGCCCTGGGGGACAGGGGGGCCATGGCTACACCTTC
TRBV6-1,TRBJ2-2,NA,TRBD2,CASSESVAGGITGELFF,TGTGCCAGCAGTGAAAGTGTGGCGGGAGGGATCACCGGGGAGCTGTTTTTT
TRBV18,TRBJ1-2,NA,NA,CASSPDSNYGYTF,TGTGCCAGCTCACCAGACAGCAACTATGGCTACACCTTC
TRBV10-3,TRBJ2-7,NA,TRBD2,CAISEGAGASSEQYF,TGTGCCATCAGTGAAGGAGCGGGAGCCTCCTCCGAGCAGTACTTC
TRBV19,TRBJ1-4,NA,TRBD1,CASSRGTGRGEKLFF,TGTGCCAGTAGTCGCGGGACAGGGCGGGGTGAAAAACTGTTTTTT
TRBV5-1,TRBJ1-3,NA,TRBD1,CASSIGQGTFSGNTIYF,TGCGCCAGCAGCATAGGACAGGGGACCTTCTCTGGAAACACCATATATTTT
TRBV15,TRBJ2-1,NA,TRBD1,CATSRVSGGEQFF,TGTGCCACCAGCAGAGTATCAGGGGGAGAGCAGTTCTTC
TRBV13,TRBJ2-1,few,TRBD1,CASSFPGQGTDNEQFF,TGTGCCAGCAGCTTCCCCGGACAGGGGACAGATAATGAGCAGTTCTTC
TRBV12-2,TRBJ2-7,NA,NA,CASRLEDGAGEQYF,TGTGCAAGTCGCTTAGAAGATGGGGCGGGGGAGCAGTACTTC
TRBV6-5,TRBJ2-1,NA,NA,CASSPTRAPNNEQFF,TGTGCCAGCAGCCCTACGAGGGCTCCGAACAATGAGCAGTTCTTC
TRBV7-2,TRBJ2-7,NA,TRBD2,CASTHKGASGVSSYEQYF,TGTGCCAGCACCCACAAAGGGGCTAGCGGGGTGAGCTCCTACGAGCAGTACTTC
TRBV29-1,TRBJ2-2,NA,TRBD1,CSAAKGAWGGELFF,TGCAGCGCCGCGAAGGGGGCTTGGGGCGGGGAGCTGTTTTTT
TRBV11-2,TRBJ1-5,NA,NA,CASSLGGRGNQPQHF,TGTGCCAGCAGCTTAGGGGGCCGGGGGAATCAGCCCCAGCATTTT
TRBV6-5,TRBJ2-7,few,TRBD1,CASSLDRGIYEQYF,TGTGCCAGCAGTTTAGACAGGGGGATCTACGAGCAGTACTTC
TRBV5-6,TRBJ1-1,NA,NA,CASSLQQGTEAFF,TGTGCCAGCAGCCTCCAACAGGGCACTGAAGCTTTCTTT
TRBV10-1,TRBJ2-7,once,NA,CASSRGLSYEQYF,TGCGCCAGCTCGCGGGGGCTTTCCTACGAGCAGTACTTC
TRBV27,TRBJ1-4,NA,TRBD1,CASSLSRDSPEKLFF,TGTGCCAGCAGTTTATCGCGGGACAGCCCTGAAAAACTGTTTTTT
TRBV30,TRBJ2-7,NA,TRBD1,CAWGGQGANEQYF,TGTGCCTGGGGTGGGCAGGGGGCCAACGAGCAGTACTTC
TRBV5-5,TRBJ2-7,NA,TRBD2,CASSLLGRVSYEQYF,TGTGCCAGCAGCTTGCTCGGGAGGGTTTCCTACGAGCAGTACTTC
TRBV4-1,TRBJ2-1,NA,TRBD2,CASSQLSGRLDNEQFF,TGCGCCAGCAGCCAACTGAGCGGGAGGCTCGACAATGAGCAGTTCTTC
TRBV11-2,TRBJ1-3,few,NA,CASSLEEVSLGSGNTIYF,TGTGCCAGCAGCTTAGAGGAGGTCAGCCTTGGGTCTGGAAACACCATATATTTT
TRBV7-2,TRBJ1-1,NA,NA,CASSLIGPQLEAFF,TGTGCCAGCAGCTTAATTGGCCCACAGCTTGAAGCTTTCTTT
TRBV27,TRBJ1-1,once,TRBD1,CASSRGTGGARNTEAFF,TGTGCCAGCAGTCGTGGGACAGGGGGCGCGAGGAACACTGAAGCTTTCTTT
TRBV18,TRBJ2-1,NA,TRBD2,CASSRDPSGSTNEQFF,TGTGCCAGCTCACGGGACCCTAGCGGGAGTACCAATGAGCAGTTCTTC
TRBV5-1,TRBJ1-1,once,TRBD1,CASSPDRDRNTEAFF,TGCGCCAGCAGCCCAGACAGGGATAGGAACACTGAAGCTTTCTTT
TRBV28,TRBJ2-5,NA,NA,CAIRGSSETQYF,TGTGCCATCCGGGGGTCGTCCGAGACCCAGTACTTC
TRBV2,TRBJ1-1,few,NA,CASSEWGEATEAFF,TGTGCCAGCAGTGAATGGGGGGAGGCCACTGAAGCTTTCTTT
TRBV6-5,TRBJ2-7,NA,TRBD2,CASSAAWSGAYEQYF,TGTGCCAGCAGTGCCGCATGGAGCGGGGCCTACGAGCAGTACTTC
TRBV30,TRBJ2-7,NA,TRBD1,CAWAGTGNYEQYF,TGTGCCTGGGCCGGGACAGGGAATTACGAGCAGTACTTC
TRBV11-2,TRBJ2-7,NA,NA,CASSLQEEQYF,TGTGCCAGCAGCTTACAGGAAGAGCAGTACTTC
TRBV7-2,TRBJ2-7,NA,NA,CASSLSRGAISYEQYF,TGTGCCAGCAGCTTAAGTCGGGGGGCCATTTCCTACGAGCAGTACTTC
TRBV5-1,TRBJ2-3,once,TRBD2,CASSVWTSGSKDTQYF,TGCGCCAGCAGCGTTTGGACTAGCGGGAGTAAAGATACGCAGTATTTT